This TCR beta chain was retrieved from a study of shared clonotypes between healthy human individuals. Study-level information: The cohort had two women and a few men, ages 18 to 49.

The naive CD8 fraction comprised CD45RO-negative cells positively selected for CCR7 and excluded terminally differentiated effector memory CD45RA+ cells. Each sample came from a Caucasian adult donor living in Nashville, Tennessee. Findings and limits, study-wide: Limitation of the genetic and exposure-history diversity represented came from the few donors.

With regard to this clone: Its specificity is not known.

Germline V CDR1 and CDR2: MNHEY, SMNVEV (reference sequence). The CDR3 is 18 amino acids. V gave up 5 bases and J gave up 1 base; unmatched junction bases: 10. Per the original methods: Filtering differed, since immunoSEQ gave only junction sequences and no quality scores. The repertoire was sequenced with immunoSEQ multiplex PCR; TCRdb's copy has only in-frame clones and lacks some. The V and J calls and clone size come from that table; D and trimming were worked out from the DNA. The data hold around 2.1 million clones, with approximately 94% observed a single time. This rearrangement joins TRBV27 to TRBJ2-1; 11 bases line up with TRBD2. Sequenced material: naive CD8+ T cells from PBMCs. The receptor comes from a man aged 18 to 30 in good health. Some clones in this sample may be carry-over from other donors' samples. The CDR3 is CASSLRNSGRGSYNEQFF. Written as DNA, the CDR3 is TGTGCCAGCAGTCTACGAAATAGCGGGAGGGGATCCTACAATGAGCAGTTCTTC.